These T cell receptor beta chains were read from a single sample in a study of identical twins. MiXCR, run by TCRdb on the 5' RACE reads, gives a single entry per CDR3 protein. The table includes 450,000 to 600,000 distinct CDR3 sequences, around 22% detected once. These data also formed part of another study, on yellow fever vaccine responses in identical twins.

Material for sequencing was CD4+ T cells sorted from blood. The source is a young woman in good health. The CDR3 runs from the conserved cysteine through the conserved F or W. The order of the fields is J gene, clone size, D gene, V gene, CDR3 DNA, CDR3 protein. D genes are given only for firm matches. Rows may omit the clone size; those that give it use once, few, many or a size class.

J gene: TRBJ2-1; clone size: few; D gene: TRBD2; V gene: TRBV20-1; CDR3 DNA: TGCAGTGCTACCGCCTCGGGCGGGAGGGAGGTTTTGAATGAGCAGTTCTTC; CDR3 protein: CSATASGGREVLNEQFF
J gene: TRBJ1-1; clone size: few; D gene: TRBD1; V gene: TRBV6-5; CDR3 DNA: TGTGCCAGCAACCCACGACAGGGGGCCATTGGGACTGAAGCTTTCTTT; CDR3 protein: CASNPRQGAIGTEAFF
J gene: TRBJ1-6; clone size: NA; D gene: NA; V gene: TRBV12-3/TRBV12-4; CDR3 DNA: TGTGCCAGCAGTTTGGACCTTCTAAGCTCCTATAATTCACCCCTCCACTTT; CDR3 protein: CASSLDLLSSYNSPLHF
J gene: TRBJ1-2; clone size: few; D gene: NA; V gene: TRBV4-1; CDR3 DNA: TGCGCCAGCAGCCAAGGCAGTTTCGCCTATGGCTACACCTTC; CDR3 protein: CASSQGSFAYGYTF
J gene: TRBJ2-1; clone size: few; D gene: NA; V gene: TRBV3-1; CDR3 DNA: TGTGCCAGCAGCCAAATAAGTAGCTCCTACAATGAGCAGTTCTTC; CDR3 protein: CASSQISSSYNEQFF
J gene: TRBJ1-2; clone size: NA; D gene: TRBD1; V gene: TRBV5-5; CDR3 DNA: TGTGCCAGCAGCTCTTCAGGGGGCTTAAGCTATGGCTACACCTTC; CDR3 protein: CASSSSGGLSYGYTF
J gene: TRBJ1-1; clone size: few; D gene: NA; V gene: TRBV10-3; CDR3 DNA: TGTGCCATCAGTACGGGACAGAACACTGAAGCTTTCTTT; CDR3 protein: CAISTGQNTEAFF
J gene: TRBJ2-5; clone size: many; D gene: NA; V gene: TRBV12-3/TRBV12-4; CDR3 DNA: TGTGCCAGCACCCAGCTGGGAAAGACCCAGTACTTC; CDR3 protein: CASTQLGKTQYF
J gene: TRBJ1-2; clone size: few; D gene: TRBD1; V gene: TRBV10-3; CDR3 DNA: TGTGCCATCAGTGAGGGACAGGGTGGCTACACCTTC; CDR3 protein: CAISEGQGGYTF
J gene: TRBJ2-3; clone size: many; D gene: NA; V gene: TRBV7-2; CDR3 DNA: TGTGCCAGCAGTTTAGGGGGGGGCTCGGATACGCAGTATTTT; CDR3 protein: CASSLGGGSDTQYF
J gene: TRBJ1-1; clone size: NA; D gene: NA; V gene: TRBV7-9; CDR3 DNA: TGTGCCAGCAGCTTAAAGGGAGACTTCACTGAAGCTTTCTTT; CDR3 protein: CASSLKGDFTEAFF
J gene: TRBJ2-5; clone size: NA; D gene: TRBD2; V gene: TRBV20-1; CDR3 DNA: TGCAGTGCTCCGCCGGGGGGGCAGGGAGTTGGGACCCAGTACTTC; CDR3 protein: CSAPPGGQGVGTQYF
J gene: TRBJ1-1; clone size: many; D gene: TRBD1; V gene: TRBV5-1; CDR3 DNA: TGCGCCAGCAGCAACCGAAAGGGACAGGACACTGAAGCTTTCTTT; CDR3 protein: CASSNRKGQDTEAFF
J gene: TRBJ2-1; clone size: few; D gene: NA; V gene: TRBV14; CDR3 DNA: TGTGCCAGCAGTCAACTTCGGGGGGAGCAGTTCTTC; CDR3 protein: CASSQLRGEQFF